Presented here are 20 T cell receptor beta chains from one specimen sequenced in a study of tumor and adjacent non-tumor tissue in lung cancer. RNA was extracted from bulk tissue without any cell sorting. Three rounds of nested PCR, following a modified ARM-PCR protocol, produced the TCRbeta library. One entry per CDR3 protein, called by TCRdb with MiXCR from the multiplex PCR reads. The table includes 120,000 or so distinct CDR3 sequences, approximately 80% detected once. The specimen was lung tumor tissue. The receptor source for this set is a man between 65 and 85 years old with non-small cell lung cancer.

A remark on this clonotype: No conserved phenylalanine or tryptophan is present at the end of the CDR3, so a read error is the likely explanation. The V and J genes are TRBV10-2 and TRBJ2-1; D possibly uses TRBD1 or TRBD2 (5 bases each). The CDR3 sequence is 15 residues long. Per germline, CDR1 WSHSY and CDR2 SAAADI. The CDR3 protein is CAGRFPGPSSHEQFI. CDR3 sequence (DNA): TGCGCCGGCAGGTTCCCGGGACCCTCTTCTCATGAGCAGTTCATC.

V usage is TRBV6-5 and J usage is TRBJ2-1, with 7 nucleotides matching TRBD2. This CDR3 spans 16 amino acids. CDR1 is MNHEY and CDR2 is SVGAGI in the germline V gene. V lost 2 bases and J lost 4; bases outside the gene matches: 8. CDR3: CASSYDGTKGYNEQFF. In DNA, the CDR3 is TGTGCCAGCAGTTACGATGGGACTAAGGGATACAATGAGCAGTTCTTC.

With regard to this clonotype: At one end, the junction sequence differs from germline, possibly due to a read error. This sequence joins TRBV11-1 and TRBJ2-5; D perhaps matches TRBD2 (5 bases). This CDR3 has 15 amino acids. Per germline, CDR1 SGHAT and CDR2 FQDESV (reference sequence). CDR3 bases: TGTGCCAACAGCCTGGATATGACTAATCAAGAGACCCAGTACTTC. This sequence encodes CANSLDMTNQETQYF.

Concerning this clonotype: The conserved final phenylalanine or tryptophan is absent from the CDR3, which likely points to a read error. The DNA is left out, because the CDR3 cannot be placed on it with certainty; the CDR3 is given as TCRdb lists it. This chain connects TRBV29-1 to TRBJ2-7; the listed D gene, TRBD1, was not tested against the DNA. The CDR3 length is 14 residues, termini included. Germline CDR1 and CDR2: SQVTM and ANQGSEA. The CDR3 here is CSVERAGPTYEQHS.

In regard to this clonotype: No DNA is shown, since the ends of the CDR3 on it are uncertain; the CDR3 is the one TCRdb lists. V gene TRBV29-1 combines with J gene TRBJ2-2; the table's TRBD2 call for D was not verified on the DNA. The germline V gene encodes CDR1 SQVTM and CDR2 ANQGSEA. The CDR3 region is 14 residues in length, termini included. CDR3 sequence: CGADVAGGTGELFF.

Of note for this clonotype: The junction departs from the called germline gene at one end, perhaps through a read error. The chain combines TRBV11-2 with TRBJ2-3; D remains unclear. The CDR3 extends over 16 amino acids. Germline V gene data show CDR1 as SGHAT and CDR2 as FQNNGV. CDR3 bases: TGTGCCAGCAACTTCTCGTTCTGGTATAGCACAGATACGCTGTATTTT. Translating it yields CASNFSFWYSTDTLYF.

The chain uses TRBV5-5 and TRBJ2-5; D gene unclear. The CDR3 extends over 13 amino acids. Germline CDR1 is SGHKS and CDR2 is YYEKEE (reference sequence). Written as DNA, the CDR3 is TGTGTCGGCAGCTTGGTCAGTCCCGAGACCCAGTACTTC. This sequence encodes CVGSLVSPETQYF.

The chain uses TRBV28 and TRBJ2-1; 7 bases map to TRBD2. The CDR3 totals 15 residues. Germline values: CDR1 MDHEN, CDR2 SYDVKM. V trimming: 11 bases; J trimming: 0 bases; junction bases outside the gene matches: 10. The CDR3 DNA reads as TGTGCCGACCTTCGCGGCGGGAGCTCCTACAATGAGCAGTTCTTC. It encodes CADLRGGSSYNEQFF. Based on the CDR3 plus reference TRBV28 and TRBJ2-1, the full variable domain is DVKVTQSSRYLVKRTGEKVFLECVQDMDHENMFWYRQDPGLGLRLIYFSYDVKMKEKGDIPEGYSVSREKKERFSLILESASTNQTSMYLCADLRGGSSYNEQFFGPGTRLTVL.

V and J are TRBV11-2 and TRBJ2-1; D possibly corresponds to TRBD2 (5 bases). V lost 1 base, J lost 6 bases, and 22 bases lay in between. Germline V gene data show CDR1 as SGHAT and CDR2 as FQNNGV. CDR3 length: 18 residues. Written as DNA, the CDR3 is TGTGCCAGCAGCTTAGGTAGCGAGTCCTATGTAGGAGTCAATGAGCAGTTCTTC. The encoded protein is CASSLGSESYVGVNEQFF.

This clonotype was seen at least ten times. The chain employs TRBV28 and TRBJ1-2; D is unclear. The CDR3 consists of 11 residues. From germline, CDR1 is MDHEN and CDR2 SYDVKM. V dropped 5 bases and J dropped 8 bases, with 9 bases sitting between them. The DNA of the CDR3 is TGTGCCAGCAGTGTTTCGAGGGGCTACACCTTC. It yields the protein CASSVSRGYTF.

This clonotype was seen more than once but under ten times. One end of the junction does not line up with germline, which may come from a read error. The chain uses TRBV5-4 and TRBJ2-7; 10 positions agree with TRBD1. This CDR3 has 15 amino acids. Germline CDR1 reads SGHNT; CDR2 reads YYREEE (reference sequence). Written as DNA, the CDR3 is TGTGCTAGCAGCAAGGGTTGGGACAGGGGAGGCGAGCACTACTTC. It specifies CASSKGWDRGGEHYF.

A note on this clonotype: One end of the junction does not line up with germline, which may come from a read error. The CDR3 loop reads CTSSLAIQYNEQFF. DNA of the CDR3: TGTACCAGCAGCTTAGCTATACAGTACAATGAGCAGTTCTTC. This chain links TRBV11-2 with TRBJ2-1; no clear D. Germline V gives CDR1 SGHAT, CDR2 FQNNGV. The CDR3 spans 14 residues.

The chain links TRBV6-5 to TRBJ1-3; a weak D match, TRBD1 (5 bases). V lost 9 bases, J lost 0 bases, and 12 bases lay in between. This CDR3 has 14 residues. Germline V lookup: CDR1 MNHEY, CDR2 SVGAGI. CDR3 residues: CASSGTVSGNTIYF. CDR3 nucleotides: TGTGCCAGTAGCGGGACGGTCTCTGGAAACACCATATATTTT.

Comment on this clonotype: Lacking the conserved final phenylalanine or tryptophan, this CDR3 likely reflects a read error. It is unclear where the CDR3 begins or ends on the DNA, so no DNA is shown, and the CDR3 is as TCRdb lists it. The chain is built from TRBV6-2 or TRBV6-3 and TRBJ1-5. In germline, CDR1 is MNHEY, CDR2 SVGEGT. With termini counted, the CDR3 has 13 amino acids. The CDR3: CASSSQGNKPQHI.

In regard to this clonotype: A read error may produce the germline difference seen at one junction end. The chain joins TRBV5-6 to TRBJ1-2; possible D gene TRBD1, 5 bases. CDR1 and CDR2 from the germline V gene are SGHDT and YYEEEE. CDR3 length: 15 amino acids. CDR3 bases: TGTACCAGCAGTAGAATCGACAGAGCCAACTATGGCTACACCTTC. This codes for CTSSRIDRANYGYTF.

The CDR3 region is CASSEGTSGRVETQYF. In nucleotides, the CDR3 is TGTGCCAGCAGCGAGGGGACTAGCGGGAGGGTGGAGACCCAGTACTTC. The V call is TRBV4-2, the J call TRBJ2-5; 16 bases are shared with TRBD2. The CDR3 contains 16 residues. CDR1 is LGHNA and CDR2 is YNFKEQ in the germline V gene. The V segment lost 5 bases and the J segment 5 bases; nucleotides outside the gene matches: 5.

Comment on this clonotype: Given a much more abundant clone one base away, this may be a read error. J is TRBJ2-7 and V is TRBV30; D is ambiguous. The germline V gene encodes CDR1 GTSNPN and CDR2 SVGIG (reference sequence). The CDR3 has 16 residues. V lost 1 base, J lost 3 bases, and 19 bases lay in between. The CDR3 DNA reads TGTGCCTGGAGTGCGGTGGGCCTAACAGTATACTACGAGCAGTACTTC. Translating it yields CAWSAVGLTVYYEQYF.

Notes on this clonotype: Since no conserved phenylalanine or tryptophan closes the CDR3, a read error is the likely cause. The DNA for the CDR3 is TGTGTCAGTACCCGGGACTCCGATGCCACAGATACGCAGTATTTA. It is translated as CVSTRDSDATDTQYL. V usage is TRBV14 and J usage is TRBJ2-3, with D maybe TRBD2 (6 bases). The CDR3 runs 15 residues. From germline, CDR1 is SGHDN and CDR2 FVKESK.

The chain couples TRBV5-5 to TRBJ2-7, with TRBD1 matching over 8 bases. Per germline, CDR1 SGHKS and CDR2 YYEKEE (reference sequence). Unmatched junction bases numbered 2, after V lost 3 bases and J lost 6 bases. The CDR3 has 12 residues. In nucleotides, the CDR3 is TGTGCCAGCAGCTCTGACAGGGGCGAGCAGTACTTC. Translated, it gives CASSSDRGEQYF.

This clonotype was observed a few times. One end of the junction is discordant with germline, which a read error may explain. This chain links TRBV12-3 or TRBV12-4 with TRBJ2-2; D possibly corresponds to TRBD2 (5 bases). The CDR3 is 13 residues long. The CDR3: CVSRILAAGELFF. Written as DNA, the CDR3 is TGTGTCAGCAGGATATTGGCCGCCGGGGAGTTGTTTTTT.